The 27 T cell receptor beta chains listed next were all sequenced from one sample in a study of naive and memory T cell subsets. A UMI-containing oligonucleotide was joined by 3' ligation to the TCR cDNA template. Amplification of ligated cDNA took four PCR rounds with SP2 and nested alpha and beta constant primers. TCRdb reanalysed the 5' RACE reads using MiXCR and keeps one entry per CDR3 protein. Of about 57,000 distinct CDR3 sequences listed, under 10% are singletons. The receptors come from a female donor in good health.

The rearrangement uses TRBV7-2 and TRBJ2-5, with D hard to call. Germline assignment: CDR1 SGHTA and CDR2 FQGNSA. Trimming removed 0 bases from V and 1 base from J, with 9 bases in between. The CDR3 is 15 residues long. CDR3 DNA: TGTGCCAGCAGCTTAGCCGGGTTCCTCCAAGAGACCCAGTACTTC. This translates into CASSLAGFLQETQYF.

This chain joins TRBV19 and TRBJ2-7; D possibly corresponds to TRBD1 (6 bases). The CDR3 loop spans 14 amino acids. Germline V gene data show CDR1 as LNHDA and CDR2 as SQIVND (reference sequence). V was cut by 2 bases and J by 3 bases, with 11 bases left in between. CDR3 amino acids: CASSITGTLYEQYF. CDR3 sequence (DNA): TGTGCCAGTAGTATAACAGGGACCCTCTACGAGCAGTACTTC. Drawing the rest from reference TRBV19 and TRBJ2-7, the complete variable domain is DGGITQSPKYLFRKEGQNVTLSCEQNLNHDAMYWYRQDPGQGLRLIYYSQIVNDFQKGDIAEGYSVSREKKESFPLTVTSAQKNPTAFYLCASSITGTLYEQYFGPGTRLTVT.

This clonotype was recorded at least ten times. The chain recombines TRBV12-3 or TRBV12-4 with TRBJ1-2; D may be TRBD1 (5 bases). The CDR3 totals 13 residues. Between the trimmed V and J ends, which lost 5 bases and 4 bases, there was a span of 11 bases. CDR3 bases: TGTGCCAGCAGTCCCCGGGACTCCTATGGCTACACCTTC. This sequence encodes CASSPRDSYGYTF.

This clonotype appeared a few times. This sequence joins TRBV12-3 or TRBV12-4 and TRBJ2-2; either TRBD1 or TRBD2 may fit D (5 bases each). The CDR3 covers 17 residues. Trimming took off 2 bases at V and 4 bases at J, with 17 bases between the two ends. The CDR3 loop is CASSLQFGTPGTGELFF. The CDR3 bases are TGTGCCAGCAGTTTACAGTTCGGGACCCCGGGCACCGGGGAGCTGTTTTTT.

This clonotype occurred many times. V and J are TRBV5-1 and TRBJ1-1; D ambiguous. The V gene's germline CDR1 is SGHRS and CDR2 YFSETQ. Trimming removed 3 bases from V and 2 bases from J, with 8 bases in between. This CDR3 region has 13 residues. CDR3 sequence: CASSSDPNTEAFF. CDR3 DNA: TGCGCCAGCAGCTCGGACCCTAACACTGAAGCTTTCTTT.

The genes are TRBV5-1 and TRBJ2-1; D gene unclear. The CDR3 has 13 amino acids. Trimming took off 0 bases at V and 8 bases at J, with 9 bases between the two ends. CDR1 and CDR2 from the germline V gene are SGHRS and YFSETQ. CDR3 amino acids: CASSLAPRDEQFF. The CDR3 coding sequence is TGCGCCAGCAGCTTGGCCCCTCGGGATGAGCAGTTCTTC.

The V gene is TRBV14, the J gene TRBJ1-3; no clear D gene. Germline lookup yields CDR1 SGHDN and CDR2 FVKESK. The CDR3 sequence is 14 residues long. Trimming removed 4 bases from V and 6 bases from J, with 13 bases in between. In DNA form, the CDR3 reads TGTGCCAGCAGCCTGTCCCACCGCGTAAACACCATATATTTT. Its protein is CASSLSHRVNTIYF.

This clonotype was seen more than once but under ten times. This CDR3 is CASSQTRDTTDEKLFF. The DNA for the CDR3 is TGTGCCAGCAGCCAAACACGAGATACAACGGATGAAAAACTGTTTTTT. This chain joins TRBV3-1 and TRBJ1-4, with D unresolved. V lost 2 bases and J 6 bases, leaving 16 bases between the germline ends. CDR1 LGHDT and CDR2 YNNKEL come from the germline V gene (reference sequence). The CDR3 covers 16 residues.

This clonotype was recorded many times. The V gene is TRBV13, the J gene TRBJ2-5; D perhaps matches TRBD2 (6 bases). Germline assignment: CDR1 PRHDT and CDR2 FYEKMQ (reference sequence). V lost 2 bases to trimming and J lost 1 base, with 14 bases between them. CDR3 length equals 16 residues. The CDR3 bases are TGTGCCAGCAGCTTATTAGCGGAATTAACCCAAGAGACCCAGTACTTC. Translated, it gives CASSLLAELTQETQYF.

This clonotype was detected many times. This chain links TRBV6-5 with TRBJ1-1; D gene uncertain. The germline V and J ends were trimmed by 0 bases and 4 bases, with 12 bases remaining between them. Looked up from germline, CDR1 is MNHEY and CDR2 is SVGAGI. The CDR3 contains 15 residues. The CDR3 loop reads CASSYSETTTTEAFF. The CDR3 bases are TGTGCCAGCAGTTACTCCGAGACAACGACCACTGAAGCTTTCTTT.

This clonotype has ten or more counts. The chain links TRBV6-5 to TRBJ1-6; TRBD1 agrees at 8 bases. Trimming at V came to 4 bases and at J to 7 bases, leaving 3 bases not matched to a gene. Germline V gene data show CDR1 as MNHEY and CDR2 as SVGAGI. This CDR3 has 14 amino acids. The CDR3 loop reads CASSFQGANSPLHF. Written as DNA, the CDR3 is TGTGCCAGCAGTTTCCAGGGGGCAAATTCACCCCTCCACTTT.

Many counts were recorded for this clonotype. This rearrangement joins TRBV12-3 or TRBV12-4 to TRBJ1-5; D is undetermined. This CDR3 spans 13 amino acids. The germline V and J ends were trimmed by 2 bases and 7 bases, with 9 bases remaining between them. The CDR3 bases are TGTGCCAGCAGTTTATGGAGAGGACAGCCCCAGCATTTT. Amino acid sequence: CASSLWRGQPQHF.

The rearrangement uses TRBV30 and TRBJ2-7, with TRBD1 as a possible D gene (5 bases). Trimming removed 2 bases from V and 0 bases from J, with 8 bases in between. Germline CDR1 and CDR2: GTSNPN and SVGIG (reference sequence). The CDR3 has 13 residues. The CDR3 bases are TGTGCCTGGAGTAAGACAGTCTCCTACGAGCAGTACTTC. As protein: CAWSKTVSYEQYF.

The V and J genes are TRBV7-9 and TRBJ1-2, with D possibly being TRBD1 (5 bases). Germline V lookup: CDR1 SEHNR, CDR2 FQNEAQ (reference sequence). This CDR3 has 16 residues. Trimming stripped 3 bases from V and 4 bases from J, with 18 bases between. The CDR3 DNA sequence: TGTGCCAGCAGCTTCTATACCCCACAGGAGGGCTATGGCTACACCTTC. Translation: CASSFYTPQEGYGYTF.

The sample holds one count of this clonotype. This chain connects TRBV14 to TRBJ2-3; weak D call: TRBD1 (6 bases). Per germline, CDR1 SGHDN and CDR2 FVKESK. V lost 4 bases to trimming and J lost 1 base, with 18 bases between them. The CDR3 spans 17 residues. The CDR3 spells CASSRMTGQRRTDTQYF. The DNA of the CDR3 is TGTGCCAGCAGCCGAATGACAGGCCAGCGGCGCACAGATACGCAGTATTTT. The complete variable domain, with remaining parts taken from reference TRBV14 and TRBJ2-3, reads EAGVTQFPSHSVIEKGQTVTLRCDPISGHDNLYWYRRVMGKEIKFLLHFVKESKQDESGMPNNRFLAERTGGTYSTLKVQPAELEDSGVYFCASSRMTGQRRTDTQYFGPGTRLTVL.

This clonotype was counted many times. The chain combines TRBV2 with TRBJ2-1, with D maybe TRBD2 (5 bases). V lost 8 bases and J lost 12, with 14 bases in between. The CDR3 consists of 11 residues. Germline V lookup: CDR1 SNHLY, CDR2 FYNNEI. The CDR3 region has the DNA TGTGCCAGCTTATTGTCGGGGTCGCAGTTCTTC. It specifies CASLLSGSQFF.

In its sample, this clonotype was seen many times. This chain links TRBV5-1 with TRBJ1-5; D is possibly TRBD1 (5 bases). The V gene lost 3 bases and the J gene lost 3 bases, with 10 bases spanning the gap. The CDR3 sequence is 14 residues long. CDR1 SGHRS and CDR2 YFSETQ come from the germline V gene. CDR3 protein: CASSSEGLNQPQHF. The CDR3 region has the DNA TGCGCCAGCAGCTCCGAGGGGCTCAATCAGCCCCAGCATTTT.

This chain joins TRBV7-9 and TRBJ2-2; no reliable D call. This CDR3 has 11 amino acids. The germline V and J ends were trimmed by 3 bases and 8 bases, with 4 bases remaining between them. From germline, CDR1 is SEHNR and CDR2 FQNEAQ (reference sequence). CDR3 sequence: CASSFIGELFF. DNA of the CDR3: TGTGCCAGCAGCTTCATAGGGGAGCTGTTTTTT. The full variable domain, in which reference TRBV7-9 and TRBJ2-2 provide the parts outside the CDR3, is DTGVSQNPRHKITKRGQNVTFRCDPISEHNRLYWYRQTLGQGPEFLTYFQNEAQLEKSRLLSDRFSAERPKGSFSTLEIQRTEQGDSAMYLCASSFIGELFFGEGSRLTVL.

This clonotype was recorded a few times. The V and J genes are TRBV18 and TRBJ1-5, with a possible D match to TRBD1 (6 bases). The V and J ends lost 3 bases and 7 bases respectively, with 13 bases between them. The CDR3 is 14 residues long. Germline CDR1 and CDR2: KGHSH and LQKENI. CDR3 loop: CASSPKDSSQPQHF. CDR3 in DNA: TGTGCCAGCTCACCGAAGGACAGTTCGCAGCCCCAGCATTTT.

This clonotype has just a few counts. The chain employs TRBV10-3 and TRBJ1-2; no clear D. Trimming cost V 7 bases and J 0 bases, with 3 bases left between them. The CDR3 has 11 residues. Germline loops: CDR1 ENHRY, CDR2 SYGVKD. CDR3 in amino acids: CAITTNYGYTF. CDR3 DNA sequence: TGTGCCATCACGACTAACTATGGCTACACCTTC.

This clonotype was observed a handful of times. CDR3 bases: TGTGCCACCTCCCAAGGGGTTTCCTCCTACAATGAGCAGTTCTTC. Translation gives CATSQGVSSYNEQFF. The chain links TRBV9 to TRBJ2-1, with D possibly TRBD1 on 5 matching bases. CDR1 is SGDLS and CDR2 is YYNGEE in the germline V gene. CDR3 length: 15 residues. V lost 9 bases to trimming and J lost 0 bases, with 16 bases between them.

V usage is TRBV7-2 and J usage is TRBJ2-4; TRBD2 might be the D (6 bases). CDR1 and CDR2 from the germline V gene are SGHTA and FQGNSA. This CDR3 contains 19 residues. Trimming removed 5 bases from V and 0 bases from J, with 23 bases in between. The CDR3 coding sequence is TGTGCCAGCAGCCCGTATTCCGGGACTCCCCTTTTAGCCAAAAACATTCAGTACTTC. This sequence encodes CASSPYSGTPLLAKNIQYF.

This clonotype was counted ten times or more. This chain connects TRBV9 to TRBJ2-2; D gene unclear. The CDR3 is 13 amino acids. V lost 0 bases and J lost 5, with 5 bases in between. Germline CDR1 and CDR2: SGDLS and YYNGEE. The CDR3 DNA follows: TGTGCCAGCAGCGTAGGGCCTACCGGGGAGCTGTTTTTT. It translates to CASSVGPTGELFF.

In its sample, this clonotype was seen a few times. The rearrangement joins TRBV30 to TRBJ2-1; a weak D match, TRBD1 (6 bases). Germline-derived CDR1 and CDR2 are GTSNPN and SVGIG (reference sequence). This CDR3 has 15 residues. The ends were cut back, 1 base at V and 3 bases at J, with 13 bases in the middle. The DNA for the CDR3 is TGTGCCTGGAGTGGGGGACAAGGGGACTACAATGAGCAGTTCTTC. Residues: CAWSGGQGDYNEQFF.

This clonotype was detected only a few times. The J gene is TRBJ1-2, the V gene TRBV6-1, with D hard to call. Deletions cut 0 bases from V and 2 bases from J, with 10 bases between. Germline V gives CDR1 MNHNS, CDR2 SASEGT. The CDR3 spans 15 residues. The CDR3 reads CASSEARNQNYGYTF. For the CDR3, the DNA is TGTGCCAGCAGTGAAGCGCGGAATCAGAACTATGGCTACACCTTC.

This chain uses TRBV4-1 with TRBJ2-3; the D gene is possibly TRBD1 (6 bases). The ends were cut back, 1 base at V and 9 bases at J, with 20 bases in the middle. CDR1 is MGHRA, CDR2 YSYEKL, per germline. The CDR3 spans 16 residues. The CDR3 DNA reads TGCGCCAGCAGCCAAGCCCGAGGACAGACATCCTTAACGCAGTATTTT. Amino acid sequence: CASSQARGQTSLTQYF.

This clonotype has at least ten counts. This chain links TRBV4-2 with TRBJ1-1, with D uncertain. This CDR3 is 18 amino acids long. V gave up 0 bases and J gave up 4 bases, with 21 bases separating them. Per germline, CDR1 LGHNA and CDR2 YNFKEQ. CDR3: CASSQEREGNHRATEAFF. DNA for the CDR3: TGTGCCAGCAGCCAAGAGAGGGAGGGTAACCACCGGGCCACTGAAGCTTTCTTT.